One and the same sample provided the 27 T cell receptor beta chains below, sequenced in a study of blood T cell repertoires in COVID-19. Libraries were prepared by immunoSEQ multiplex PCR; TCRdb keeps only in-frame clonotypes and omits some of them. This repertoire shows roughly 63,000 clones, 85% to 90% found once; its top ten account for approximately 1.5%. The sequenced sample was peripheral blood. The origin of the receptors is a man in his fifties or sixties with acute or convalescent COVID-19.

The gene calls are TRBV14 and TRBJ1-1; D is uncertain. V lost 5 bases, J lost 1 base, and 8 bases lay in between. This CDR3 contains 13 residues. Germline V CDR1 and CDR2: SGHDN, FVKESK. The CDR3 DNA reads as TGTGCCAGCAGCAACACGAAGAACACTGAAGCTTTCTTT. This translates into CASSNTKNTEAFF.

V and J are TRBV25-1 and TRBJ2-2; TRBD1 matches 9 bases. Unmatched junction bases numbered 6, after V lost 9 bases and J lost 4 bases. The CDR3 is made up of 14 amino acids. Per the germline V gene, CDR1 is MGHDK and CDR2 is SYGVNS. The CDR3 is CASSGTGTTGELFF. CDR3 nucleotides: TGTGCCAGTTCCGGGACAGGGACCACCGGGGAGCTGTTTTTT.

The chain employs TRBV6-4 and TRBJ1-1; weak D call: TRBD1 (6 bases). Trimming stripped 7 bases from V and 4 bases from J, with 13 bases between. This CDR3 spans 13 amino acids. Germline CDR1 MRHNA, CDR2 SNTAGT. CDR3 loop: CASIYRASTEAFF. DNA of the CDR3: TGTGCCAGCATCTACAGGGCCAGCACTGAAGCTTTCTTT.

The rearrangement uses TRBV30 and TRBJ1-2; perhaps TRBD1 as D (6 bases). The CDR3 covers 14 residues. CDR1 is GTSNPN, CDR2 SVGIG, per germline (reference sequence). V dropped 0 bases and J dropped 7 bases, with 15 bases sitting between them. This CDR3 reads CAWSVARGGVGYTF. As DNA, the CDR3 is TGTGCCTGGAGTGTGGCCAGGGGAGGGGTTGGCTACACCTTC.

The CDR3 loop reads CASSLSSNQPQHF. CDR3 DNA sequence: TGTGCCAGCAGCCTGAGTAGCAATCAGCCCCAGCATTTT. The chain has TRBV3-1 (or the pseudogene TRBV3-2) and TRBJ1-5, with no clear D. The CDR3 loop spans 13 amino acids. The germline V and J ends were trimmed by 4 bases and 0 bases, with 4 bases remaining between them. From germline, CDR1 is LGHDT and CDR2 YNNKEL (reference sequence).

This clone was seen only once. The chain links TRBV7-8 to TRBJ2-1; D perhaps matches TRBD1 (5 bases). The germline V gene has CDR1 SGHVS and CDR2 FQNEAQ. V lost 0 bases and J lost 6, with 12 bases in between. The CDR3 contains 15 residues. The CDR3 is CASSLAGSQGNEQFF. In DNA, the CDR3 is TGTGCCAGCAGCTTAGCGGGCTCTCAGGGCAATGAGCAGTTCTTC.

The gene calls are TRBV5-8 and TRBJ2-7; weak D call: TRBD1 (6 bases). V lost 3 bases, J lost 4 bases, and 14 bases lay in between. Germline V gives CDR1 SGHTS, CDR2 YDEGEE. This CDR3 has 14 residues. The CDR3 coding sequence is TGTGCCAGCAGCTGGGGCAGGGGAGCGTACGAGCAGTACTTC. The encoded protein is CASSWGRGAYEQYF.

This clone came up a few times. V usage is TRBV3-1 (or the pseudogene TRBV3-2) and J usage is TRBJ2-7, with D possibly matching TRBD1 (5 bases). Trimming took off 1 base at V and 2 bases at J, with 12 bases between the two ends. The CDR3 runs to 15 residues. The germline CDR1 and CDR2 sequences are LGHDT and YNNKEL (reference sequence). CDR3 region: CASSQGPDTTYEQYF. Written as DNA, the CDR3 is TGTGCCAGCAGCCAAGGACCGGACACGACCTACGAGCAGTACTTC.

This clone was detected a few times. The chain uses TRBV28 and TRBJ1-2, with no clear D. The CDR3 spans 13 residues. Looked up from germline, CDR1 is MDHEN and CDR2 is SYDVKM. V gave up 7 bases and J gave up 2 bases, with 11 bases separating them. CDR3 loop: CASTGRGNYGYTF. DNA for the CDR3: TGTGCCAGCACCGGCCGAGGGAACTATGGCTACACCTTC.

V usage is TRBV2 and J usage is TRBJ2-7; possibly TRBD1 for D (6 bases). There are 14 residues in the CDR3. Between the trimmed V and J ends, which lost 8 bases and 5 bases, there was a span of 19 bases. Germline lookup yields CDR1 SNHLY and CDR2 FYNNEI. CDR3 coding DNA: TGTGCCAGCGCCATAGACAGGTTCCTCCACGAGCAGTACTTC. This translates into CASAIDRFLHEQYF.

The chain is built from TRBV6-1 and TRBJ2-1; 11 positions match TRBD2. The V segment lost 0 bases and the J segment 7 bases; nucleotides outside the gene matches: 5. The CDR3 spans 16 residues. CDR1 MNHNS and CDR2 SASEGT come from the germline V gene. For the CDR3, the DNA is TGTGCCAGCAGTGAAGCGCGGGCTAGCGGGAGGAATGAGCAGTTCTTC. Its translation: CASSEARASGRNEQFF.

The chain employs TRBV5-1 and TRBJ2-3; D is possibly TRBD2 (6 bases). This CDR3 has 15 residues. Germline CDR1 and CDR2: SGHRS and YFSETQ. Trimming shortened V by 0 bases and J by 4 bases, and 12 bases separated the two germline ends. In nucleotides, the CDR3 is TGCGCCAGCAGCTTGGTCGGAGGGGCGGCAGATACGCAGTATTTT. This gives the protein CASSLVGGAADTQYF.

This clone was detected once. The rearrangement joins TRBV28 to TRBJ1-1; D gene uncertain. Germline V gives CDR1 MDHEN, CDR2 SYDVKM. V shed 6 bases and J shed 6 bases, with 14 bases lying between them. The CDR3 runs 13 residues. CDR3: CASSRSGLAEAFF. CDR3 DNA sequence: TGTGCCAGCAGCCGTTCAGGCCTCGCTGAAGCTTTCTTT.

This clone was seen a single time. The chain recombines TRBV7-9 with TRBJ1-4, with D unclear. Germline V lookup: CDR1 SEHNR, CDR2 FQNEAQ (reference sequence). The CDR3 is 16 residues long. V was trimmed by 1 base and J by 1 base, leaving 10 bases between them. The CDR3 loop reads CASSLVSGGTNEKLFF. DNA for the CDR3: TGTGCCAGCAGCTTAGTGTCGGGTGGAACTAATGAAAAACTGTTTTTT. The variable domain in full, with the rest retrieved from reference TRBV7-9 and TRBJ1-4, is DTGVSQNPRHKITKRGQNVTFRCDPISEHNRLYWYRQTLGQGPEFLTYFQNEAQLEKSRLLSDRFSAERPKGSFSTLEIQRTEQGDSAMYLCASSLVSGGTNEKLFFGSGTQLSVL.

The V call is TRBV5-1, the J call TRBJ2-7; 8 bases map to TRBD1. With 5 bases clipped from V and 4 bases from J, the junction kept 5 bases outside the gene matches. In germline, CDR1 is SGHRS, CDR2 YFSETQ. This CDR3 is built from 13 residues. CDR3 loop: CASREDRAYEQYF. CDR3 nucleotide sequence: TGCGCCAGCAGAGAGGACAGGGCTTACGAGCAGTACTTC.

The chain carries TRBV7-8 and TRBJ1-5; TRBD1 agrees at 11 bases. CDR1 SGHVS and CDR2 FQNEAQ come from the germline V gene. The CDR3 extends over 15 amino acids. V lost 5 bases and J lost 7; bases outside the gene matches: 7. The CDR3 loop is CASSRTGGAEQPQHF. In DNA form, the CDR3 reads TGTGCCAGCAGCCGGACAGGGGGCGCAGAACAGCCCCAGCATTTT.

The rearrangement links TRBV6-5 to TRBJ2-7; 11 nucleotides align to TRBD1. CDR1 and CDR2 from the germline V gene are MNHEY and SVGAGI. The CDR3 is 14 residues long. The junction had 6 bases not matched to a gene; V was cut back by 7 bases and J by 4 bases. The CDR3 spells CASTPGQGAYEQYF. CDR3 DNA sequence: TGTGCCAGCACCCCTGGACAGGGGGCGTACGAGCAGTACTTC.

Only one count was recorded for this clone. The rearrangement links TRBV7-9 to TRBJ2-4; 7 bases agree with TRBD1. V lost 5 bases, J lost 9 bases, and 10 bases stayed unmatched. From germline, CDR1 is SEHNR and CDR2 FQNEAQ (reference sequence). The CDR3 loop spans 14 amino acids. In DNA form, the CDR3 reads TGTGCCAGCAGCCCGACGACAGGGTTGTTCATTCAGTACTTC. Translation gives CASSPTTGLFIQYF. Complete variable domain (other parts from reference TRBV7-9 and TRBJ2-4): DTGVSQNPRHKITKRGQNVTFRCDPISEHNRLYWYRQTLGQGPEFLTYFQNEAQLEKSRLLSDRFSAERPKGSFSTLEIQRTEQGDSAMYLCASSPTTGLFIQYFGAGTRLSVL.

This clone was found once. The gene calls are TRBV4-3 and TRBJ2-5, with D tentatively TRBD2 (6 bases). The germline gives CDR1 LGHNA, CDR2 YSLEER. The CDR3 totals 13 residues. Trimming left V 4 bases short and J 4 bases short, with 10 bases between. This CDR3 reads CASSLRRGETQYF. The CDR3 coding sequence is TGCGCCAGCAGCCTCAGGAGGGGAGAGACCCAGTACTTC.

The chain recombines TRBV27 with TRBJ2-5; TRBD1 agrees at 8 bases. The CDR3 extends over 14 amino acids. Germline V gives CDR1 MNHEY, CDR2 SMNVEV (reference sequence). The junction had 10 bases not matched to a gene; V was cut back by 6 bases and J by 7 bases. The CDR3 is CASRGTGGHGTQYF. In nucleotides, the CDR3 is TGTGCCAGCAGAGGAACAGGGGGACACGGGACCCAGTACTTC.

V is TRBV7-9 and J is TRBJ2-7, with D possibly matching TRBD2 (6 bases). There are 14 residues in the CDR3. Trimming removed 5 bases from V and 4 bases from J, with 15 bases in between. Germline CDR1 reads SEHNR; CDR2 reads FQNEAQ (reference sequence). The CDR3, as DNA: TGTGCCAGCAGCCCAGGCGGGATTCTATACGAGCAGTACTTC. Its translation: CASSPGGILYEQYF.

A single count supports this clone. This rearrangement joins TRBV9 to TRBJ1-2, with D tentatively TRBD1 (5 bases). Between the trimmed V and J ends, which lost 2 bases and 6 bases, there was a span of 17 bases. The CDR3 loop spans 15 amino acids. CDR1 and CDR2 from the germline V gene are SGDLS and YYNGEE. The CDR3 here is CASSVRGSGLDGYTF. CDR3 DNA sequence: TGTGCCAGCAGCGTCCGGGGGTCAGGGTTGGATGGCTACACCTTC.

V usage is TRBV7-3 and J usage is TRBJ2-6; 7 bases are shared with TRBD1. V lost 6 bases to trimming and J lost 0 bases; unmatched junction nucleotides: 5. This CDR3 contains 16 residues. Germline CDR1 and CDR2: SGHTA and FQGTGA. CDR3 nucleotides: TGTGCCAGCAGTAAGGGACAGCCCTCTGGGGCCAACGTCCTGACTTTC. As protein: CASSKGQPSGANVLTF. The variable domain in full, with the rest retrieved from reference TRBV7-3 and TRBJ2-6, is GAGVSQTPSNKVTEKGKYVELRCDPISGHTALYWYRQSLGQGPEFLIYFQGTGAADDSGLPNDRFFAVRPEGSVSTLKIQRTERGDSAVYLCASSKGQPSGANVLTFGAGSRLTVL.

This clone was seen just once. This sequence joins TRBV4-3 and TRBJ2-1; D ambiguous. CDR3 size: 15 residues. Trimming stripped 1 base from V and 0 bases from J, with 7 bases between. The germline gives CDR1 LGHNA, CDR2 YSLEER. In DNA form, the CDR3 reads TGCGCCAGCAGCCAAGTCGGTGGCTCCTACAATGAGCAGTTCTTC. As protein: CASSQVGGSYNEQFF.

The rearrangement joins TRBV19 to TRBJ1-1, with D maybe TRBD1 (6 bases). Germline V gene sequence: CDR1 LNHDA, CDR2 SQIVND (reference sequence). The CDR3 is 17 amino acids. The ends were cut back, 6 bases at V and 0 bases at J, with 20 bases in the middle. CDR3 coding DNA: TGTGCCAGTAGACCAGGGCGGGGGGCCCTCGTGAACACTGAAGCTTTCTTT. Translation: CASRPGRGALVNTEAFF.

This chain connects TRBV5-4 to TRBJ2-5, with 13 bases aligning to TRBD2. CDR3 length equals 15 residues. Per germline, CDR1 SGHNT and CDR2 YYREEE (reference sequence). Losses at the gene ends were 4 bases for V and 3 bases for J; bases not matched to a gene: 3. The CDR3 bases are TGTGCCAGCAGCCCCGGACTAGCGGGAGAAGAGACCCAGTACTTC. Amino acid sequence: CASSPGLAGEETQYF.

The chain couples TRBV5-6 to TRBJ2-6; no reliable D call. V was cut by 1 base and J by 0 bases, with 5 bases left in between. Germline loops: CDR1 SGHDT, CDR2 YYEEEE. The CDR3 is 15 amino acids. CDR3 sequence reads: CASSLYSSGANVLTF. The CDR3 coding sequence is TGTGCCAGCAGCTTGTATAGCTCTGGGGCCAACGTCCTGACTTTC.